The next 19 T cell receptor beta chains were all read from a single sample in a study of Tregs in tolerant kidney transplant recipients. Assay used: immunoSEQ multiplex PCR; TCRdb lists only in-frame clones, some missing. The sample gives about 64,000 clones, under 98% of which show up once; 0.34% is in the top ten. The sequencing used Tregs from blood, collected before the transplant. The origin of the receptors is a human donor who received a combined kidney and bone marrow transplant.

The chain couples TRBV2 to TRBJ1-1; 7 positions agree with TRBD1. From germline, CDR1 is SNHLY and CDR2 FYNNEI. This CDR3 has 12 residues. Trimming took 5 bases from V and 13 from J; bases not matched to a gene: 10. CDR3 DNA sequence: TGTGCCAGCAGTTCGTTTAGGGGGCAGGGTTTCTTT. Translation: CASSSFRGQGFF.

The J gene is TRBJ2-1, the V gene TRBV5-5; tentative D call: TRBD1 (5 bases). V lost 7 bases, J lost 6 bases, and 23 bases lay in between. Germline lookup yields CDR1 SGHKS and CDR2 YYEKEE (reference sequence). The CDR3 has 16 amino acids. The CDR3 protein is CASRGWPEGAFNEQFF. CDR3 DNA: TGTGCCAGCCGAGGCTGGCCAGAAGGGGCATTCAATGAGCAGTTCTTC.

The rearrangement uses TRBV7-3 and TRBJ2-2; D possibly corresponds to TRBD1 (5 bases). The germline V and J ends were trimmed by 3 bases and 4 bases, with 6 bases remaining between them. Germline lookup yields CDR1 SGHTA and CDR2 FQGTGA. The CDR3 spans 13 residues. The CDR3 reads CASSLTATGELFF. CDR3 DNA: TGTGCCAGCAGCTTGACAGCCACCGGGGAGCTGTTTTTT. Full variable domain (missing parts from reference TRBV7-3 and TRBJ2-2): GAGVSQTPSNKVTEKGKYVELRCDPISGHTALYWYRQSLGQGPEFLIYFQGTGAADDSGLPNDRFFAVRPEGSVSTLKIQRTERGDSAVYLCASSLTATGELFFGEGSRLTVL.

This chain connects TRBV9 to TRBJ1-2, with 8 bases fitting TRBD1. Germline CDR1 SGDLS, CDR2 YYNGEE. V was clipped by 4 bases and J by 5 bases; unmatched bases: 13. The CDR3 consists of 16 residues. CDR3 in DNA: TGTGCCAGCAGCCCCACCATTAGGACAGGGAGGTATGGCTACACCTTC. This codes for CASSPTIRTGRYGYTF.

The gene calls are TRBV5-1 and TRBJ2-1; 9 bases match TRBD1. V trimming: 0 bases; J trimming: 3 bases; junction bases outside the gene matches: 7. The CDR3 spans 17 residues. Germline lookup yields CDR1 SGHRS and CDR2 YFSETQ. The CDR3 DNA sequence: TGCGCCAGCAGCTTGGAACAGGGGGCCCTCCTCTACAATGAGCAGTTCTTC. Residues: CASSLEQGALLYNEQFF.

This chain links TRBV27 with TRBJ2-4; 7 positions match TRBD1. V shed 6 bases, J shed 9 bases, and the junction held 8 bases outside the gene matches. The germline V gene encodes CDR1 MNHEY and CDR2 SMNVEV (reference sequence). The CDR3 has 13 residues. In nucleotides, the CDR3 is TGTGCCAGCAGACCCGACAGGGTGAGCATTCAGTACTTC. It codes for CASRPDRVSIQYF.

The rearrangement joins TRBV7-6 to TRBJ2-7; the D gene is possibly TRBD2 (5 bases). CDR1 and CDR2 (germline): SGHVS, FNYEAQ. Trimming took 4 bases from V and 6 from J, leaving 13 bases between them. The CDR3 runs to 13 residues. Written as DNA, the CDR3 is TGTGCCAGCAGCTCCGGACTTATAGGCGAGCAGTACTTC. Translating it yields CASSSGLIGEQYF.

The chain couples TRBV27 to TRBJ2-3, with D unclear. Germline V lookup: CDR1 MNHEY, CDR2 SMNVEV (reference sequence). Trimming pared 4 bases from V and 3 bases from J, leaving 5 bases between. CDR3 length: 12 residues. CDR3 DNA sequence: TGTGCCAGCAGTTCGGTAACAGATACGCAGTATTTT. Translated, it gives CASSSVTDTQYF.

As concerns this clone: Relative to the germline gene, one junction end is altered; a read error may explain this. The rearrangement joins TRBV6-5 to TRBJ1-1, with D tentatively TRBD1 (6 bases). CDR3 length: 14 residues. Germline loops: CDR1 MNHEY, CDR2 SVGAGI. CDR3 region: CASSYSGDITGAFF. The CDR3 DNA reads as TGTGCCAGCAGTTACTCGGGGGACATTACTGGAGCTTTCTTT.

V and J are TRBV7-2 and TRBJ2-5, with D possibly TRBD1 on 6 matching bases. Trimming pared 1 base from V and 6 bases from J, leaving 15 bases between. The CDR3 has 15 amino acids. Germline V gene lookup returns CDR1 SGHTA and CDR2 FQGNSA. CDR3 DNA sequence: TGTGCCAGCAGCTTAGAACCGGCAGGGGCGAAGACCCAGTACTTC. This gives the protein CASSLEPAGAKTQYF.

The V and J genes are TRBV9 and TRBJ1-2; TRBD1 matches at 8 bases. V lost 3 bases to trimming and J lost 1 base; unmatched junction nucleotides: 5. In germline, CDR1 is SGDLS, CDR2 YYNGEE. The CDR3 covers 15 residues. The CDR3 loop reads CASSARTGYNYGYTF. The CDR3 bases are TGTGCCAGCAGCGCTAGGACAGGGTATAACTATGGCTACACCTTC. Full variable domain (outside the CDR3, taken from reference TRBV9 and TRBJ1-2): DSGVTQTPKHLITATGQRVTLRCSPRSGDLSVYWYQQSLDQGLQFLIQYYNGEERAKGNILERFSAQQFPDLHSELNLSSLELGDSALYFCASSARTGYNYGYTFGSGTRLTVV.

CDR3 nucleotide sequence: TGCAGTGCCCGGGGGGGAAATGGCTACACCTTC. As protein: CSARGGNGYTF. The chain employs TRBV20-1 and TRBJ1-2; the D gene is possibly TRBD1 (5 bases). The CDR3 sequence is 11 residues long. Trimming took 6 bases from V and 6 from J, leaving 11 bases between them. Germline CDR1 DFQATT, CDR2 SNEGSKA (reference sequence).

This chain links TRBV30 with TRBJ1-1; 7 bases are shared with TRBD1. Germline V gives CDR1 GTSNPN, CDR2 SVGIG (reference sequence). There are 14 residues in the CDR3. J gave up 0 bases and V 3 bases, and 4 bases lay outside the gene matches. Written as DNA, the CDR3 is TGTGCCTGGAGATCAGGACAGGTGAACACTGAAGCTTTCTTT. It translates to CAWRSGQVNTEAFF.

The chain links TRBV4-3 to TRBJ2-2; 7 positions agree with TRBD2. The CDR3 contains 16 residues. Trimming removed 1 base from V and 8 bases from J; junction bases left unmatched: 10. Germline V CDR1 and CDR2: LGHNA, YSLEER. CDR3 DNA sequence: TGCGCCAGCAGCCAAGGGACTAGAGGTTCCAGGGGGGAGCTGTTTTTT. This translates into CASSQGTRGSRGELFF.

The gene calls are TRBV7-3 and TRBJ1-2, with 7 bases lining up with TRBD1. Trimming cost V 5 bases and J 3 bases; bases outside gene matches: 3. CDR3 size: 13 residues. Germline V gene sequence: CDR1 SGHTA, CDR2 FQGTGA. In DNA form, the CDR3 reads TGTGCCAGCAGCCGGGACAGCTACTATGGCTACACCTTC. It is translated as CASSRDSYYGYTF.

The chain uses TRBV10-2 and TRBJ2-4, with D hard to call. Trimming stripped 6 bases from V and 4 bases from J, with 13 bases between. The CDR3 is made up of 14 amino acids. The germline gives CDR1 WSHSY, CDR2 SAAADI. For the CDR3, the DNA is TGCGCCAGCAGCCTCAGCGTGGGTAAAAACATTCAGTACTTC. Its protein product is CASSLSVGKNIQYF.

V and J are TRBV28 and TRBJ1-5, with 10 bases that match TRBD1. The CDR3 loop spans 16 amino acids. With 6 bases clipped from V and 6 bases from J, the junction kept 11 bases outside the gene matches. Germline CDR1 is MDHEN and CDR2 is SYDVKM. CDR3 sequence: CASSTTGTGEGQPQHF. The DNA of the CDR3 is TGTGCCAGCAGCACAACCGGGACAGGGGAGGGTCAGCCCCAGCATTTT.

This chain links TRBV28 with TRBJ2-5; maybe TRBD1 (6 bases). Trimming took 4 bases from V and 6 from J, leaving 21 bases between them. CDR3 length: 16 amino acids. Germline CDR1 is MDHEN and CDR2 is SYDVKM. The DNA for the CDR3 is TGTGCCAGCAGTTGGGGGCACGGGGCAAACCAGCAGACCCAGTACTTC. This encodes CASSWGHGANQQTQYF.

V is TRBV5-1 and J is TRBJ2-3; tentatively, D is TRBD1 (5 bases). CDR1 and CDR2 (germline): SGHRS, YFSETQ. V lost 3 bases, J lost 6 bases, and 8 bases lay in between. The CDR3 covers 12 residues. In DNA, the CDR3 is TGCGCCAGCAGCTCACAGGCGGATACGCAGTATTTT. Translating gives CASSSQADTQYF.